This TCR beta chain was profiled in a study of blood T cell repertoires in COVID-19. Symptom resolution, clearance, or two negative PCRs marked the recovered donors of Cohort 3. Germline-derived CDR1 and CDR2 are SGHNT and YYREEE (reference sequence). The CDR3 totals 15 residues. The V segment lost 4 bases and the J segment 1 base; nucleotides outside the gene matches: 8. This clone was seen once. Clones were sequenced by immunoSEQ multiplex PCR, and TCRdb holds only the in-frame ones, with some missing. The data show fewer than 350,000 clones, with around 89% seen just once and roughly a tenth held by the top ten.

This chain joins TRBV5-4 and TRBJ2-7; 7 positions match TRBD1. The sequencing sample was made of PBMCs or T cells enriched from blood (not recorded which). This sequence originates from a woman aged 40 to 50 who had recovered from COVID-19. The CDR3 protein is CASSRRQGVSYEQYF. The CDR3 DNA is TGTGCCAGCAGCCGTCGACAGGGAGTTTCCTACGAGCAGTACTTC.